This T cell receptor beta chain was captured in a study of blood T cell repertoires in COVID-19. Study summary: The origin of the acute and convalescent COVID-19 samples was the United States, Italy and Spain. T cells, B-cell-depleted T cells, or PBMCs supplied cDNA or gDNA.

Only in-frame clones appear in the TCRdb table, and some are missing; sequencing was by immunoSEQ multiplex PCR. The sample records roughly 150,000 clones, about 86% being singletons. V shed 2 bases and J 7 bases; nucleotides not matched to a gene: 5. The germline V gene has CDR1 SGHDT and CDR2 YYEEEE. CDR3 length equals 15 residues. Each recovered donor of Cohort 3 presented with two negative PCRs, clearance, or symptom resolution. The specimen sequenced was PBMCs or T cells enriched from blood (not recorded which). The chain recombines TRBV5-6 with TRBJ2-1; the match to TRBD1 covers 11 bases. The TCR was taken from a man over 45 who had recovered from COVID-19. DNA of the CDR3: TGTGCCAGCAGCTTCACCGGGACAGGGGGGAATGAGCAGTTCTTC. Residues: CASSFTGTGGNEQFF.